These T cell receptor beta chains were read from a single sample in a study of cytomegalovirus exposure and HLA in healthy donors. Sequencing was performed with immunoSEQ multiplex PCR; in TCRdb, only in-frame clones are kept and a portion is missing. The table includes around 220,000 clones, around four fifths detected once. Specimen: PBMCs. The receptor source for this set is a woman younger than 45 in good health and CMV-seropositive. Both conserved end residues are part of each CDR3. D genes are given only for firm matches. Clone size is shown for a subset of rows, as once, few, many or a class of expanded clone.

CASSQLPQGADYGYTF | TGTGCCAGCTCACAACTCCCCCAGGGGGCAGACTATGGCTACACCTTC | NA | TRBJ1-2 | TRBV18 | TRBD1
CASSPLEWETQYF | TGTGCCAGCAGTCCCCTAGAGTGGGAGACCCAGTACTTC | NA | TRBJ2-5 | TRBV27 | NA
CSAANLARF | TGCAGTGCTGCCAACCTAGCGCGATTT | NA | TRBJ2-3 | TRBV20-1 | NA
CASSQQGEGYGYTF | TGCGCCAGCAGCCAGCAGGGGGAAGGGTATGGCTACACCTTC | once | TRBJ1-2 | TRBV4-1 | TRBD1
CASSFGTSGTYEQYF | TGTGCCAGCAGTTTTGGGACTAGCGGGACCTACGAGCAGTACTTC | once | TRBJ2-7 | TRBV27 | TRBD2
CASSLEFGPSNQPQHF | TGTGCCAGCAGTTTAGAATTTGGGCCCTCCAATCAGCCCCAGCATTTT | NA | TRBJ1-5 | TRBV28 | NA
CASSSGGPRRNTQYF | TGTGCCAGCAGCTCCGGGGGACCTCGGAGGAATACGCAGTATTTT | many | TRBJ2-3 | TRBV7-2 | NA
CASSQESGVTEAFF | TGCGCCAGCAGCCAAGAGTCGGGGGTGACTGAAGCTTTCTTT | NA | TRBJ1-1 | TRBV4-3 | NA
CASSFLTGQSQPQHF | TGTGCCAGCAGTTTCCTAACGGGGCAGAGTCAGCCCCAGCATTTT | NA | TRBJ1-5 | TRBV28 | NA
CASSAGLAGDNTQYF | TGCGCCAGCAGCGCTGGACTAGCGGGAGACAATACGCAGTATTTT | NA | TRBJ2-3 | TRBV5-1 | TRBD2
CASSNNEQFF | TGTGCCAGCAGTAACAATGAGCAGTTCTTC | NA | TRBJ2-1 | TRBV28 | NA
CASSFQEGYTF | TGTGCCAGCAGTTTCCAGGAAGGCTACACCTTC | NA | TRBJ1-2 | TRBV28 | NA
CSVGAGSNYGYTF | TGCAGCGTCGGCGCCGGATCTAACTATGGCTACACCTTC | NA | TRBJ1-2 | TRBV29-1 | NA
CASSQGGNTEAFF | TGTGCCAGCAGCCAAGGGGGAAACACTGAAGCTTTCTTT | once | TRBJ1-1 | TRBV4-2 | NA
CASSQKGGDEKLFF | TGTGCCAGCAGCCAAAAGGGTGGAGATGAAAAACTGTTTTTT | NA | TRBJ1-4 | TRBV25-1 | NA
CASSVETGFVHEQFF | TGTGCCAGCAGCGTAGAGACAGGGTTCGTTCATGAGCAGTTCTTC | NA | TRBJ2-1 | TRBV9 | TRBD1
CASSWLKTGGYTF | TGTGCCAGCAGTTGGTTAAAAACCGGGGGCTACACCTTC | NA | TRBJ1-2 | TRBV27 | NA
CASSLLGDRRPYEQYF | TGTGCCAGCAGCTTATTAGGGGACAGGAGACCCTACGAGCAGTACTTC | NA | TRBJ2-7 | TRBV7-6 | TRBD1
CASSEAYYGYTF | TGCGCCAGCAGTGAAGCCTACTATGGCTACACCTTC | NA | TRBJ1-2 | TRBV10-2 | NA
CASSPPGGRSYNEQFF | TGTGCCAGCTCACCACCCGGGGGCAGATCCTACAATGAGCAGTTCTTC | NA | TRBJ2-1 | TRBV18 | NA
CASSLARPNTRETQYF | TGTGCCAGCAGCTTAGCGCGCCCCAATACCCGAGAGACCCAGTACTTC | NA | TRBJ2-5 | TRBV7-9 | NA
CASSSPLAVYNEQFF | TGTGCCAGCAGCTCCCCATTAGCGGTCTACAATGAGCAGTTCTTC | NA | TRBJ2-1 | TRBV13 | NA